This TCR beta chain was retrieved from a study of blood T cells in healthy people across ages. The draw of peripheral blood yielded 8.5 to 10 milliliters from each donor. The CDR3 is 12 amino acids. V dropped 6 bases and J dropped 8 bases, with 11 bases sitting between them. Germline V lookup: CDR1 MNHEY, CDR2 SVGEGT. In the case of this clonotype: Its antigen is undetermined.

Notes on the study in general: Aged donors had fewer naive CD4+ cells and lower diversity than long-lived donors.

Combining a sample-barcoded 5' primer with a J-beta primer mix, a second PCR ran for about 7 to 11 cycles. The template-switch adaptor, which had 12 random nucleotides, put a tag on each cDNA molecule. TCRdb reprocessed the 5' RACE reads via MiXCR and lists one record per CDR3 protein. The table lists around 1,600,000 distinct CDR3 sequences, 40% to 45% of them singletons, with just over 4% in the top ten. This clonotype was obtained from a woman aged 18-29 years in good health. The chain combines TRBV6-2 or TRBV6-3 with TRBJ2-1; D uncertain. The material sequenced was blood. CDR3 region: CASRSRLDEQFF. The CDR3 DNA sequence: TGTGCCAGCAGGTCTCGGCTCGATGAGCAGTTCTTC.